This entry is about one T cell receptor beta chain. Its antigen is unidentified. V was pared by 1 base and J by 9 bases, with 7 bases between. This CDR3 comprises 11 residues. CDR1 and CDR2 (germline): PRHDT, FYEKMQ (reference sequence). This entry is derived from a study of shared clonotypes between healthy human individuals. General observations from the study: Naive subsets tended to show greater estimated richness than memory subsets. Non-shared clonotypes displayed generation probabilities falling below those of clonotypes present in all four donors.

Every subset's genomic DNA went evenly onto several immunoSEQ plates. Source study methods: Filtering differed for immunoSEQ, which gave only junction sequences without quality scores. The data were produced by immunoSEQ multiplex PCR, yet TCRdb's version contains in-frame clones alone and is incomplete. V and J calls and clone size are given by that table; D and trimming were obtained from the DNA. The profile covers some 1.5 million clones, with about 98% appearing a single time and 0.4% to 0.45% taken by the ten largest. The sample was naive CD4+ T cells sorted from blood. Subset described: CD45RA+ positively selected. The gene calls are TRBV13 and TRBJ2-7, with unresolved D. This TCR was sampled from a man younger than 40 in good health. The chain's CDR3 is CASSLDLVQYF. The CDR3 region has the DNA TGTGCCAGCAGCTTAGATCTGGTGCAGTACTTC.